A selection of T cell receptor beta chains follows, all from one sample in a study of identical twins' blood T cells. TCRdb independently ran MiXCR on the 5' RACE reads; one entry per CDR3 protein. The data contain roughly 380,000 distinct CDR3 sequences, about 28% of them singletons. The source material was PBMCs. The receptors come from a woman aged 18-49 years in good health. Both conserved end residues are part of each CDR3. The order of the fields is clone size, D gene, J gene, V gene, CDR3 protein, CDR3 DNA. D genes are given only for firm matches. Clone size, where shown, is once, few, many, or a class for clones that have expanded.

NA,TRBD1,TRBJ1-1,TRBV7-9,CASRILVGTAEAFF,TGTGCCAGCAGGATTTTGGTCGGGACAGCCGAAGCTTTCTTT
few,NA,TRBJ1-1,TRBV5-1,CASSLDGGAEAFF,TGCGCCAGCAGCTTGGATGGGGGGGCTGAAGCTTTCTTT
few,TRBD1,TRBJ1-1,TRBV5-1,CASSHGQGETEAFF,TGCGCCAGCAGCCATGGACAGGGCGAAACTGAAGCTTTCTTT
few,NA,TRBJ1-1,TRBV20-1,CSASLGGSAEAFF,TGCAGTGCTAGTCTCGGGGGTAGCGCTGAAGCTTTCTTT
NA,NA,TRBJ2-7,TRBV29-1,CSVAQTRYEQYF,TGCAGCGTTGCCCAGACTAGATACGAGCAGTACTTC
NA,NA,TRBJ2-7,TRBV6-2/TRBV6-3,CASNRDGYSYEQYF,TGTGCCAGCAACCGGGACGGCTACTCCTACGAGCAGTACTTC
NA,NA,TRBJ1-4,TRBV14,CASSHRDEKLFF,TGTGCCAGCAGCCATCGGGATGAAAAACTGTTTTTT
NA,TRBD1,TRBJ2-2,TRBV27,CASSSQTGTANTGELFF,TGTGCCAGCAGTTCCCAGACCGGGACAGCGAACACCGGGGAGCTGTTTTTT
NA,NA,TRBJ1-2,TRBV27,CASSQAGGLYGYTF,TGTGCCAGCAGCCAAGCCGGGGGGCTCTATGGCTACACCTTC
few,TRBD1,TRBJ1-5,TRBV7-9,CASSPDRGQQPQHF,TGTGCCAGCAGCCCAGACAGGGGGCAACAGCCCCAGCATTTT
NA,TRBD2,TRBJ2-1,TRBV7-2,CASSLAGLVNNEQFF,TGTGCCAGCAGCTTAGCCGGACTAGTAAACAATGAGCAGTTCTTC
NA,TRBD2,TRBJ2-7,TRBV29-1,CSVPGDYYEQYF,TGCAGCGTTCCCGGGGACTACTACGAGCAGTACTTC
few,NA,TRBJ1-2,TRBV6-2/TRBV6-3,CASSYPGYGYTF,TGTGCCAGCAGTTACCCGGGCTATGGCTACACCTTC
NA,NA,TRBJ2-7,TRBV7-2,CASSLVGGLNSYEQYF,TGTGCCAGCAGCTTAGTCGGCGGGCTCAACTCCTACGAGCAGTACTTC
NA,NA,TRBJ1-2,TRBV10-3,CAIKGRDNHTYGYTF,TGTGCCATCAAGGGTCGGGACAATCATACCTATGGCTACACCTTC
NA,TRBD1,TRBJ1-4,TRBV27,CASRVGQTGNEKLFF,TGTGCCAGCAGGGTGGGGCAGACAGGGAATGAAAAACTGTTTTTT
NA,NA,TRBJ2-3,TRBV20-1,CSAEGTARRTDTQYF,TGCAGTGCGGAAGGAACCGCCAGGCGCACAGATACGCAGTATTTT
many,TRBD1,TRBJ1-5,TRBV29-1,CSVKTGSSNQPQHF,TGCAGCGTTAAGACAGGGAGCAGCAATCAGCCCCAGCATTTT
NA,NA,TRBJ2-2,TRBV6-2/TRBV6-3,CASKKGLNTGELFF,TGTGCCAGCAAAAAGGGACTCAACACCGGGGAGCTGTTTTTT
few,NA,TRBJ2-3,TRBV19,CASSIGAGKYF,TGTGCCAGTAGTATCGGAGCCGGGAAGTATTTT
few,NA,TRBJ2-7,TRBV18,CASSQQGTEQYF,TGTGCCAGCTCACAACAGGGTACGGAGCAGTACTTC
NA,NA,TRBJ1-1,TRBV7-2,CASSYAPVRGDMNTEAFF,TGTGCCAGCAGCTACGCCCCTGTGAGGGGGGACATGAACACTGAAGCTTTCTTT
few,NA,TRBJ2-3,TRBV9,CASSVGGEDTQYF,TGTGCCAGCAGCGTTGGAGGGGAAGATACGCAGTATTTT
many,NA,TRBJ2-3,TRBV7-9,CASSSSGGTDTQYF,TGTGCCAGCAGCAGTAGCGGAGGGACAGATACGCAGTATTTT
NA,NA,TRBJ2-1,TRBV3-1,CASSTGDEQFF,TGTGCCAGCTCTACGGGCGATGAGCAGTTCTTC
NA,NA,TRBJ1-2,TRBV20-1,CSASNARGYTF,TGCAGTGCTAGTAACGCTCGGGGCTACACCTTC
once,TRBD1,TRBJ1-2,TRBV20-1,CSVDPGGVGGYTF,TGCAGTGTCGACCCAGGGGGAGTGGGTGGCTACACCTTC
few,NA,TRBJ1-1,TRBV11-3,CASSSRQSSNTEAFF,TGTGCCAGCAGCTCGAGACAGTCCAGCAACACTGAAGCTTTCTTT
few,TRBD1,TRBJ1-2,TRBV6-1,CASSDQGAQGHYGYTF,TGTGCCAGCAGTGATCAGGGGGCCCAAGGACACTATGGCTACACCTTC
NA,NA,TRBJ1-1,TRBV29-1,CSGTPSLIGSEAFF,TGCAGCGGCACCCCCTCTCTAATCGGGTCTGAAGCTTTCTTT
few,NA,TRBJ1-2,TRBV5-5,CASSRDTVVGGYTF,TGTGCCAGCAGTCGGGACACCGTCGTGGGCGGCTACACCTTC